This entry lists 21 T cell receptor beta chains sequenced from one sample in a study of Ad26.COV2.S vaccination and SARS-CoV-2 variants. Documented treatment: some 19 received Ad26.COV2.S at low or high dose, single or two shots; roughly 5 received placebo; per-sample allocation not given. Collection of the samples took place on day 63 after the first injection of vaccine or placebo. Measured with immunoSEQ multiplex PCR; TCRdb has only the in-frame clones, and not every one. The sample shows hundreds of thousands of clones, over 75% of them seen only once. Source: peripheral blood, taken in a trial of Ad26.COV2.S vaccine versus placebo. The receptor source for this set is a person between 18 and 65 years old who received the Ad26.COV2.S COVID-19 vaccine or a placebo.

The chain uses TRBV6-5 and TRBJ2-1; 9 bases are shared with TRBD2. The CDR3 is made up of 12 amino acids. The germline V gene has CDR1 MNHEY and CDR2 SVGAGI. V shed 11 bases and J 9 bases; nucleotides not matched to a gene: 8. CDR3 coding DNA: TGTGCCGGCACGTTGACTAGCGGTGAGCAGTTCTTC. Translation gives CAGTLTSGEQFF.

The chain employs TRBV7-9 and TRBJ2-7, with D possibly TRBD1 on 6 matching bases. Trimming left V 5 bases short and J 1 base short, with 18 bases between. The CDR3 has 16 amino acids. Per the germline V gene, CDR1 is SEHNR and CDR2 is FQNEAQ (reference sequence). The CDR3 is CASSQGPRDGSYEQYF. As DNA, the CDR3 is TGTGCCAGCAGCCAGGGGCCCCGGGATGGGTCCTACGAGCAGTACTTC.

The genes are TRBV7-6 and TRBJ2-7; 9 bases map to TRBD1. CDR1 and CDR2 (germline): SGHVS, FNYEAQ. After removal of 1 base from V and 5 bases from J, the junction contained 6 bases not matched to a gene. The CDR3 runs 15 residues. The CDR3 DNA is TGTGCCAGCAGCTTAGAGAGGACAGGGGTAGACGAGCAGTACTTC. Encoded protein: CASSLERTGVDEQYF. Full variable domain (remainder filled in from reference TRBV7-6 and TRBJ2-7): GAGVSQSPRYKVTKRGQDVALRCDPISGHVSLYWYRQALGQGPEFLTYFNYEAQQDKSGLPNDRFSAERPEGSISTLTIQRTEQRDSAMYRCASSLERTGVDEQYFGPGTRLTVT.

This sequence joins TRBV5-1 and TRBJ2-5, with 11 bases identical to TRBD2. This CDR3 contains 16 residues. V trimming: 1 base; J trimming: 7 bases; junction bases outside the gene matches: 9. The germline V gene encodes CDR1 SGHRS and CDR2 YFSETQ. The CDR3 reads CASSLNPGLADGTQYF. CDR3 coding DNA: TGCGCCAGCAGCTTGAACCCGGGACTAGCGGACGGGACCCAGTACTTC.

This chain connects TRBV5-5 to TRBJ2-7; D is unresolved. In germline, CDR1 is SGHKS, CDR2 YYEKEE (reference sequence). CDR3 length equals 13 residues. The V end lost 1 base, the J end lost 4 bases, and 9 bases lay between the germline ends. For the CDR3, the DNA is TGTGCCAGCAGCTTGCTTATCGCTTACGAGCAGTACTTC. Its protein product is CASSLLIAYEQYF.

CDR3 sequence reads: CASSAYSPGNTIYF. The DNA for the CDR3 is TGTGCCAGCAGCGCTTATAGTCCTGGAAACACCATATATTTT. The chain has TRBV9 and TRBJ1-3; D call uncertain. The CDR3 spans 14 residues. Germline-derived CDR1 and CDR2 are SGDLS and YYNGEE. Deletions cut 3 bases from V and 2 bases from J, with 9 bases between.

The genes are TRBV10-3 and TRBJ1-2; 9 nucleotides match TRBD1. V lost 7 bases, J lost 5 bases, and 5 bases stayed unmatched. The germline V gene encodes CDR1 ENHRY and CDR2 SYGVKD. CDR3 length: 13 residues. The CDR3 DNA follows: TGTGCCATCAATACAGGGGGCTTGTATGGCTACACCTTC. Residues: CAINTGGLYGYTF.

This chain connects TRBV10-3 to TRBJ2-2; D is undetermined. Trimming cost V 11 bases and J 1 base, with 14 bases left between them. The V gene's germline CDR1 is ENHRY and CDR2 SYGVKD. There are 14 residues in the CDR3. CDR3 nucleotides: TGTGCCTCTAAGGGTGGGCAGAACACCGGGGAGCTGTTTTTT. Its translation: CASKGGQNTGELFF.

The chain carries TRBV28 and TRBJ2-4; possible D gene TRBD1, 6 bases. V lost 3 bases and J 7 bases, leaving 13 bases between the germline ends. CDR3 length: 14 amino acids. Germline loops: CDR1 MDHEN, CDR2 SYDVKM. CDR3 DNA sequence: TGTGCCAGCAGTTTCTCGGACACAGGGAACATTCAGTACTTC. Protein product: CASSFSDTGNIQYF.

The V and J genes are TRBV5-4 and TRBJ2-7; no reliable D call. CDR3 length equals 12 residues. Germline V gene sequence: CDR1 SGHNT, CDR2 YYREEE (reference sequence). Trimming cost V 0 bases and J 6 bases, with 7 bases left between them. The CDR3 is CASSLGVREQYF. The CDR3 DNA sequence: TGTGCCAGCAGCTTGGGGGTACGCGAGCAGTACTTC.

The chain carries TRBV3-1 (or the pseudogene TRBV3-2) and TRBJ2-1; TRBD1 agrees at 9 bases. The germline V gene has CDR1 LGHDT and CDR2 YNNKEL (reference sequence). The CDR3 runs 18 residues. V dropped 0 bases and J dropped 2; count of bases not matched to a gene: 8. The CDR3 sequence: CASSQDSNRGPTYNEQFF. The DNA of the CDR3 is TGTGCCAGCAGCCAAGATAGTAACAGGGGGCCCACCTACAATGAGCAGTTCTTC.

The chain carries TRBV6-6 and TRBJ2-2; D is tentatively TRBD1 or TRBD2 (5 bases each). This CDR3 spans 13 amino acids. Trimming stripped 8 bases from V and 2 bases from J, with 9 bases between. Germline V lookup: CDR1 MNHNY, CDR2 SVGAGI (reference sequence). The CDR3 reads CASRGSNTGELFF. The DNA of the CDR3 is TGTGCCAGCCGGGGCAGTAACACCGGGGAGCTGTTTTTT.

V is TRBV4-1 and J is TRBJ2-7; 10 nucleotides line up with TRBD1. The CDR3 covers 15 residues. The junction had 5 bases not matched to a gene; V was cut back by 4 bases and J by 2 bases. CDR1 MGHRA and CDR2 YSYEKL come from the germline V gene. As DNA, the CDR3 is TGCGCCAGCAGCCCCGGACAGGGGGGAACCTACGAGCAGTACTTC. Translation: CASSPGQGGTYEQYF.

The chain links TRBV6-2 or TRBV6-3 to TRBJ2-5; 9 nucleotides match TRBD1. J gave up 4 bases and V 2 bases, and 5 bases lay outside the gene matches. Looked up from germline, CDR1 is MNHEY and CDR2 is SVGEGT. CDR3 length: 15 amino acids. CDR3 nucleotides: TGTGCCAGCAGTTACCTCCGGGACAGGGTAGAGACCCAGTACTTC. As protein: CASSYLRDRVETQYF.

The genes are TRBV28 and TRBJ1-2; D unclear. The germline V and J ends were trimmed by 3 bases and 6 bases, with 17 bases remaining between them. This CDR3 region has 15 residues. Germline CDR1 MDHEN, CDR2 SYDVKM. CDR3 nucleotides: TGTGCCAGCAGTTTTAAAGGACGGTCGTACGATGGCTACACCTTC. This translates into CASSFKGRSYDGYTF.

The rearrangement joins TRBV6-5 to TRBJ1-6, with D perhaps TRBD1 (5 bases). The CDR3 contains 15 residues. V was shortened by 0 bases and J by 4 bases, with 7 bases between the two germline ends. Per germline, CDR1 MNHEY and CDR2 SVGAGI. The CDR3 DNA reads TGTGCCAGCAGTTACTCGGGGACTTATAATTCACCCCTCCACTTT. Protein sequence: CASSYSGTYNSPLHF.

Concerning this clone: Other DNA sequences within the sample encode an identical CDR3. This chain joins TRBV18 and TRBJ1-5, with TRBD1 matching over 7 bases. The V segment lost 3 bases and the J segment 5 bases; nucleotides outside the gene matches: 1. The CDR3 has 13 residues. Germline CDR1 and CDR2: KGHSH and LQKENI. DNA for the CDR3: TGTGCCAGCTCACCCAGGGGGGATCAGCCCCAGCATTTT. Translating it yields CASSPRGDQPQHF.

The CDR3 here is CSVDSSSSYNEQFF. CDR3 DNA sequence: TGCAGCGTTGATTCCTCGAGCTCCTACAATGAGCAGTTCTTC. The gene calls are TRBV29-1 and TRBJ2-1; D remains ambiguous. With 3 bases removed from V and 0 bases from J, the gap between germline ends came to 9 bases. Germline values: CDR1 SQVTM, CDR2 ANQGSEA. The CDR3 runs 14 residues.

The genes are TRBV7-2 and TRBJ2-1, with 10 positions matching TRBD2. CDR1 is SGHTA, CDR2 FQGNSA, per germline. This CDR3 is 15 amino acids long. V dropped 2 bases and J dropped 6; count of bases not matched to a gene: 4. In nucleotides, the CDR3 is TGTGCCAGCAGCTTAACCCCTAGCGGGAGCAATGAGCAGTTCTTC. This codes for CASSLTPSGSNEQFF.

CDR3 nucleotides: TGTGCCTGGAGTGAGACAGGCCGTTTGGGGGATGAGCAGTTCTTC. Its translation: CAWSETGRLGDEQFF. The chain is built from TRBV30 and TRBJ2-1, with a tentative D call TRBD1 (6 bases). The germline V gene has CDR1 GTSNPN and CDR2 SVGIG (reference sequence). CDR3 size: 15 residues. V was shortened by 1 base and J by 8 bases, with 18 bases between the two germline ends.

Comments on this clone: Other DNA sequences in the sample encode the same CDR3. This chain joins TRBV19 and TRBJ2-3; D uncertain. Deletions cut 3 bases from V and 0 bases from J, with 7 bases between. Germline values: CDR1 LNHDA, CDR2 SQIVND (reference sequence). CDR3 length equals 14 residues. The CDR3 bases are TGTGCCAGTAGTATCGGCAGCAGCACAGATACGCAGTATTTT. It yields the protein CASSIGSSTDTQYF.